Following are 21 T cell receptor beta chains from one sample sequenced in a study of shared clonotypes between healthy human individuals. Profiled with immunoSEQ multiplex PCR; TCRdb holds only in-frame clones, not every one. The sample holds a few million clones, around 93% seen once. The sequencing input was naive CD4+ T cells from PBMCs. Subset here: CD45RA+ positively selected. The source of these receptors is a man aged 18 to 29 in good health. Some clones in this sample may be carry-over from other donors' samples.

This sequence joins TRBV4-2 and TRBJ2-7; 11 nucleotides line up with TRBD1. Trimming removed 1 base from V and 6 bases from J; junction bases left unmatched: 5. This CDR3 has 15 amino acids. Germline V gene data show CDR1 as LGHNA and CDR2 as YNFKEQ. DNA for the CDR3: TGTGCCAGCAGCCAAGGGGACAGGGGGGTCATCGAGCAGTACTTC. The encoded protein is CASSQGDRGVIEQYF.

The rearrangement joins TRBV7-9 to TRBJ1-6, with D possibly being TRBD1 (5 bases). The CDR3 loop spans 13 amino acids. Between the trimmed V and J ends, which lost 0 bases and 10 bases, there was a span of 7 bases. Germline V gene sequence: CDR1 SEHNR, CDR2 FQNEAQ (reference sequence). Here the CDR3 reads CASSLAGESPLHF. The DNA for the CDR3 is TGTGCCAGCAGCTTAGCGGGGGAATCACCCCTCCACTTT.

CDR3 DNA: TGTGCCAGCAGCTTAGACCTAGAAGCCGTTGATACGCAGTATTTT. Its translation: CASSLDLEAVDTQYF. The chain has TRBV11-2 and TRBJ2-3; D is uncertain. The ends were cut back, 0 bases at V and 6 bases at J, with 13 bases in the middle. Germline-derived CDR1 and CDR2 are SGHAT and FQNNGV. The CDR3 consists of 15 residues.

The CDR3 DNA reads TGCGCCAGCAGCTTGGTCGGCCTCGATGGCGAGCAGTACTTC. It specifies CASSLVGLDGEQYF. The V gene is TRBV5-1, the J gene TRBJ2-7; D not resolved. Germline V lookup: CDR1 SGHRS, CDR2 YFSETQ. The CDR3 has 14 amino acids. Trimming left V 0 bases short and J 6 bases short, with 13 bases between.

The chain has TRBV5-4 and TRBJ2-1; TRBD2 aligns across 8 bases. This CDR3 has 17 residues. V shed 2 bases, J shed 4 bases, and the junction held 11 bases outside the gene matches. CDR1 is SGHNT and CDR2 is YYREEE in the germline V gene (reference sequence). CDR3 DNA sequence: TGTGCCAGCAGCTTAGGTTCCGGGAGGGCGGGGTACAATGAGCAGTTCTTC. This codes for CASSLGSGRAGYNEQFF.

V is TRBV7-9 and J is TRBJ2-5, with D tentatively TRBD2 (6 bases). The CDR3 sequence is 14 residues long. CDR1 is SEHNR, CDR2 FQNEAQ, per germline (reference sequence). Between the trimmed V and J ends, which lost 5 bases and 2 bases, there was a span of 12 bases. CDR3 protein: CASSRRELQETQYF. The CDR3 nucleotides are TGTGCCAGCAGCCGACGGGAGCTACAAGAGACCCAGTACTTC.

The chain's CDR3 is CASSFTGTISEKLFF. As DNA, the CDR3 is TGTGCCAGCAGTTTTACCGGGACAATCAGTGAAAAACTGTTTTTT. The chain uses TRBV6-6 and TRBJ1-4; tentatively, D is TRBD1 (6 bases). V gave up 4 bases and J gave up 7 bases, with 16 bases separating them. The CDR3 has 15 amino acids. Germline assignment: CDR1 MNHNY and CDR2 SVGAGI (reference sequence).

In this sample, this clone turned up once. The chain uses TRBV15 and TRBJ1-4; TRBD1 matches at 7 bases. CDR1 and CDR2 from the germline V gene are LNHNV and YYDKDF (reference sequence). CDR3 length: 14 residues. V gave up 1 base and J gave up 8 bases; unmatched junction bases: 4. CDR3 sequence: CATSRGQGYEKLFF. The CDR3 DNA reads as TGTGCCACCAGCAGAGGACAGGGTTACGAAAAACTGTTTTTT.

This chain uses TRBV6-1 with TRBJ2-7; 7 positions agree with TRBD2. Germline assignment: CDR1 MNHNS and CDR2 SASEGT. The CDR3 consists of 16 residues. With 4 bases clipped from V and 0 bases from J, the junction kept 9 bases outside the gene matches. In DNA form, the CDR3 reads TGTGCCAGCAGTGTCGCCACTAGCGCCAACTCCTACGAGCAGTACTTC. It is translated as CASSVATSANSYEQYF.

The chain has TRBV19 and TRBJ1-1; 8 nucleotides align to TRBD1. Germline loops: CDR1 LNHDA, CDR2 SQIVND (reference sequence). The CDR3 extends over 13 amino acids. Trimming at V came to 5 bases and at J to 4 bases, leaving 3 bases not matched to a gene. The CDR3 DNA reads as TGTGCCAGTAGTTCAACAGGGGGCACTGAAGCTTTCTTT. Its translation is CASSSTGGTEAFF.

This rearrangement joins TRBV6-1 to TRBJ1-1; TRBD1 is a possible D gene (5 bases). V lost 7 bases and J lost 3, with 12 bases in between. The germline gives CDR1 MNHNS, CDR2 SASEGT. The CDR3 sequence is 13 residues long. CDR3: CASNLARDTEAFF. For the CDR3, the DNA is TGTGCCAGCAACCTGGCCAGGGACACTGAAGCTTTCTTT.

The J gene is TRBJ2-7, the V gene TRBV4-1, with D hard to call. The CDR3 has 15 residues. CDR1 and CDR2 from the germline V gene are MGHRA and YSYEKL. Trimming cost V 2 bases and J 1 base, with 12 bases left between them. As DNA, the CDR3 is TGCGCCAGCAGCCAATTGTATAGAAGTTCCTACGAGCAGTACTTC. This sequence encodes CASSQLYRSSYEQYF.

The chain couples TRBV10-3 to TRBJ1-2; 8 bases map to TRBD1. V trimming: 7 bases; J trimming: 2 bases; junction bases outside the gene matches: 6. This CDR3 region has 14 residues. Germline V gene lookup returns CDR1 ENHRY and CDR2 SYGVKD. DNA of the CDR3: TGTGCCATCACTGCGGACAGGGTCAACTATGGCTACACCTTC. Encoded protein: CAITADRVNYGYTF.

The genes are TRBV5-8 and TRBJ2-2, with TRBD2 identical over 7 bases. The germline V gene encodes CDR1 SGHTS and CDR2 YDEGEE. Losses at the gene ends were 4 bases for V and 0 bases for J; bases not matched to a gene: 18. The CDR3 runs to 20 residues. In DNA, the CDR3 is TGTGCCAGCAGCCGCGGATGGACATTCCGGGGAGGGCCGAACACCGGGGAGCTGTTTTTT. Translating gives CASSRGWTFRGGPNTGELFF.

The CDR3 DNA sequence: TGCGCCAGCACCCCTAGCGGGGGGAGCTCCTACAATGAGCAGTTCTTC. Translated, it gives CASTPSGGSSYNEQFF. This chain joins TRBV5-1 and TRBJ2-1; 11 bases fit TRBD2. Trimming at V came to 6 bases and at J to 0 bases, leaving 5 bases not matched to a gene. The germline gives CDR1 SGHRS, CDR2 YFSETQ. The CDR3 is made up of 16 amino acids.

This rearrangement joins TRBV7-9 to TRBJ2-5, with TRBD2 matching 7 bases. Germline CDR1 and CDR2: SEHNR and FQNEAQ (reference sequence). The J segment lost 1 base and the V segment lost 1 base, leaving 3 bases of the junction unmatched. The CDR3 consists of 15 residues. CDR3 bases: TGTGCCAGCAGCTTAGAGGGAGGGCCCCAAGAGACCCAGTACTTC. It specifies CASSLEGGPQETQYF.

V is TRBV5-1 and J is TRBJ2-1; TRBD2 aligns across 9 bases. The junction had 3 bases not matched to a gene; V was cut back by 0 bases and J by 5 bases. CDR1 SGHRS and CDR2 YFSETQ come from the germline V gene. The CDR3 is 15 amino acids. The CDR3 protein is CASSLEPSGNNEQFF. For the CDR3, the DNA is TGCGCCAGCAGCTTGGAACCTAGCGGGAACAATGAGCAGTTCTTC.

The chain recombines TRBV28 with TRBJ2-7; possible D gene TRBD2, 6 bases. Trimming removed 6 bases from V and 4 bases from J, with 25 bases in between. CDR1 is MDHEN and CDR2 is SYDVKM in the germline V gene. This CDR3 region has 17 residues. This CDR3 reads CASRPPLRRESLYEQYF. CDR3 nucleotides: TGTGCCAGCAGGCCCCCCTTGAGACGGGAGAGTCTTTACGAGCAGTACTTC.

The chain is built from TRBV19 and TRBJ1-5; TRBD1 matches at 8 bases. V lost 3 bases, J lost 0 bases, and 4 bases stayed unmatched. Germline CDR1 reads LNHDA; CDR2 reads SQIVND (reference sequence). The CDR3 loop spans 16 amino acids. CDR3 sequence reads: CASSIQDRVSNQPQHF. DNA of the CDR3: TGTGCCAGTAGTATTCAGGACAGGGTTAGCAATCAGCCCCAGCATTTT.

Concerning this clone itself: The sample carries other DNA sequences with the same CDR3. This chain connects TRBV11-2 to TRBJ1-2; D may be TRBD1 (5 bases). Germline V lookup: CDR1 SGHAT, CDR2 FQNNGV. The CDR3 has 13 amino acids. Trimming took 1 base from V and 5 from J, leaving 8 bases between them. The CDR3 DNA sequence: TGTGCCAGCAGCTTAGGCAGGGATTATGGCTACACCTTC. As protein: CASSLGRDYGYTF.

Comments on this clone: Other nucleotide sequences in the sample specify the same CDR3. The J gene is TRBJ1-2, the V gene TRBV5-1; the match to TRBD1 covers 9 bases. Looked up from germline, CDR1 is SGHRS and CDR2 is YFSETQ. V lost 2 bases and J lost 6; bases outside the gene matches: 2. The CDR3 runs to 13 residues. CDR3 residues: CASSFTGGNGYTF. The CDR3 region has the DNA TGCGCCAGCAGCTTTACAGGGGGCAATGGCTACACCTTC.